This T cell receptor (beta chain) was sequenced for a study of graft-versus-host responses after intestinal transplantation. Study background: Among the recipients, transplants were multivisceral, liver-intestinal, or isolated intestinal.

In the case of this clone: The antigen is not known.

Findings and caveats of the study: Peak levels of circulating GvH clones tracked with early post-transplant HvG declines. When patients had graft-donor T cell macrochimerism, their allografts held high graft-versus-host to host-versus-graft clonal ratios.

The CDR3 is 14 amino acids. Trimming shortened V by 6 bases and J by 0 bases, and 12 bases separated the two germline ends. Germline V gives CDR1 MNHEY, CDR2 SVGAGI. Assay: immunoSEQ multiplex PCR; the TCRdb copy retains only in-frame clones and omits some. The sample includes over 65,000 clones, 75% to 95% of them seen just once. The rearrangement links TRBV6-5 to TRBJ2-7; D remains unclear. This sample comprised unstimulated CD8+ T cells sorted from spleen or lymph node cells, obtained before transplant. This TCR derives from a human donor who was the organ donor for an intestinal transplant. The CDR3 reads CASSDILSSYEQYF. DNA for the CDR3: TGTGCCAGCAGCGACATTCTGAGCTCCTACGAGCAGTACTTC.